This is a list of T cell receptor beta chains from one sample in a study of shared clonotypes between healthy human individuals. Libraries were prepared by immunoSEQ multiplex PCR; TCRdb keeps only in-frame clonotypes and omits some of them. The table shows 1.5 million to 2.5 million clones, with around 96% occurring only once. The specimen sequenced was naive CD8+ T cells sorted from blood. The receptors shown here come from a man younger than 30 in good health. Both conserved end residues are part of each CDR3. A D gene is named only where the DNA matches it firmly. For some rows the clone size is stated as once, few or many, or as a class when expanded; others skip it.

v_gene	j_gene	abundance	d_gene	CDR3nt	CDR3aa
TRBV27	TRBJ1-2	.	.	TGTGCCAGCAGTTTAAATCCAGTCTCGGTCTATGGCTACACCTTC	CASSLNPVSVYGYTF
TRBV6-5	TRBJ1-2	.	.	TGTGCCAGCAGTTACGGATACCAGGACGACTACACCTTC	CASSYGYQDDYTF
TRBV29-1	TRBJ1-1	.	.	TGCAGCGCCTCGACAGGTCCGATGAACACTGAAGCTTTCTTT	CSASTGPMNTEAFF
TRBV6-5	TRBJ2-1	.	TRBD2	TGTGCCAGCAGTGGGCTAGCGGATGAGCAGTTCTTC	CASSGLADEQFF
TRBV12-5	TRBJ2-3	.	TRBD2	TGTGCTAGTGGTTTGTTCGGGGGAGGGACAGATACGCAGTATTTT	CASGLFGGGTDTQYF
TRBV10-3	TRBJ2-7	.	TRBD2	TGTGCCATCGGACTAGCGGGAGGATCCTACGAGCAGTACTTC	CAIGLAGGSYEQYF
TRBV28	TRBJ1-5	.	.	TGTGCCAGCAGTTTAGGGGGCCTACAGCCCCAGCATTTT	CASSLGGLQPQHF
TRBV7-9	TRBJ2-3	.	TRBD2	TGTGCCAGCAGCCCCCCCTTACTAGCGGCAGACACAGATACGCAGTATTTT	CASSPPLLAADTDTQYF
TRBV7-8	TRBJ2-1	.	TRBD1	TGTGCCAGCAGCTTTAGGTTCGGACAGGGGGGTAATGAGCAGTTCTTC	CASSFRFGQGGNEQFF
TRBV5-1	TRBJ2-1	.	TRBD2	TGCGCCAGCAGGCGGACTAGCGGGAGAACCAGCTCCTACAATGAGCAGTTCTTC	CASRRTSGRTSSYNEQFF
TRBV15	TRBJ2-3	.	TRBD2	TGTGCCACCAGCCTCCGACTAGCGCTAGGTCCAGATACGCAGTATTTT	CATSLRLALGPDTQYF
TRBV6-6	TRBJ2-7	.	.	TGTGCCAGCAGTTGGGGGACACAGTACGAGCAGTACTTC	CASSWGTQYEQYF
TRBV7-8	TRBJ1-4	.	.	TGTGCCAGCAGCTCGCTATACGCAACTAATGAAAAACTGTTTTTT	CASSSLYATNEKLFF
TRBV15	TRBJ1-1	.	.	TGTGCCACCAGCATTGGGATGGGCCTGGACACTGAAGCTTTCTTT	CATSIGMGLDTEAFF
TRBV6-5	TRBJ2-7	.	.	TGTGCCAGCAGTACCCCGGGACGGGACTCCTACGAGCAGTACTTC	CASSTPGRDSYEQYF
TRBV27	TRBJ1-3	.	.	TGTGCCAGCAGTTTACGATACGGATCCTCTGGAAACACCATATATTTT	CASSLRYGSSGNTIYF
TRBV2	TRBJ2-1	.	.	TGTGCCAGCAGCGTGGACAGAACCTCAACTAACAATGAGCAGTTCTTC	CASSVDRTSTNNEQFF
TRBV6-5	TRBJ1-5	.	.	TGTGCCAGCAGTTCCTGGAGCAATCAGCCCCAGCATTTT	CASSSWSNQPQHF
TRBV9	TRBJ2-7	.	TRBD2	TGTGCCAGCAGCGTAGGCGGGACTAGCGGAGCCTACGAGCAGTACTTC	CASSVGGTSGAYEQYF
TRBV13	TRBJ2-3	.	TRBD1	TGTGCCAGCAGCTTAGGCGGGACAGGGGACACAGATACGCAGTATTTT	CASSLGGTGDTDTQYF
TRBV5-4	TRBJ2-7	.	TRBD2	TGTGCCAGCAGCTTGGCCCTAGCGGGAGTGGACGAGCAGTACTTC	CASSLALAGVDEQYF
TRBV19	TRBJ2-1	.	.	TGTGCCAGTAGTATAGGTCCCGGGGTCTCCCTTGGCAATGAGCAGTTCTTC	CASSIGPGVSLGNEQFF
TRBV30	TRBJ2-7	.	.	TGTGCCTGGGGGGCTTCGGCCGAGCAGTACTTC	CAWGASAEQYF
TRBV7-2	TRBJ2-1	.	TRBD1	TGTGCCAGCAGCTGGGGGACAGTTGCTTTATACAATGAGCAGTTCTTC	CASSWGTVALYNEQFF
TRBV7-9	TRBJ2-7	.	.	TGTGCCAGCAGCTTAGGACTAGTCGACGAGCAGTACTTC	CASSLGLVDEQYF
TRBV7-9	TRBJ2-7	.	TRBD1	TGTGCCAGCAGCCACACCGGGACAGGGGGCCACGAGCAGTACTTC	CASSHTGTGGHEQYF
TRBV10-3	TRBJ2-7	.	TRBD2	TGTGCCATCAGTGAAGAAGCGGGAGGTTACGAGCAGTACTTC	CAISEEAGGYEQYF
TRBV10-1	TRBJ2-1	once	TRBD2	TGCGCCAGCAGCGGACTAGCGGGAGGGGCCCTATCCAATGAGCAGTTCTTC	CASSGLAGGALSNEQFF
TRBV5-1	TRBJ2-7	.	.	TGCGCCAGCAGCTTGGCCGGAGGGAGCTTC	CASSLAGGSF
TRBV7-9	TRBJ2-1	.	TRBD1	TGTGCCAGCAGTCATCCAGGACAGGGGGCAATAGGTGAGCAGTTCTTC	CASSHPGQGAIGEQFF
TRBV27	TRBJ2-1	.	.	TGTGCCAGCAGTTTAGGGTGGGGGGAGCAGTTCTTC	CASSLGWGEQFF
TRBV28	TRBJ2-7	.	.	TGTGCCAGCAGTCCTAACAAACAGGGATTCGAGCAGTACTTC	CASSPNKQGFEQYF
TRBV27	TRBJ1-2	.	.	TGTGCCAGCAGTTTCGGGGGGCAACAGGGCTACACCTTC	CASSFGGQQGYTF
TRBV6-5	TRBJ2-5	.	.	TGTGCCAGCAGTTCCCCCAGGGGCTTGTACCAAGAGACCCAGTACTTC	CASSSPRGLYQETQYF
TRBV9	TRBJ2-1	.	.	TGTGCCAGCAGCGGCGGACACAGCTCCTACAATGAGCAGTTCTTC	CASSGGHSSYNEQFF
TRBV4-1	TRBJ2-5	.	TRBD1	TGCGCCAGCAGCCTTAAGACAGGGGGATACGGGGAGACCCAGTACTTC	CASSLKTGGYGETQYF
TRBV27	TRBJ2-7	.	.	TGTGCCAGCAGTTTCAGTCGCGGGCCCGAAACCTACGAGCAGTACTTC	CASSFSRGPETYEQYF
TRBV5-6	TRBJ2-6	.	TRBD1	TGTGCCAGCAGCCCCTGGGACAGGAGGACTGGGGCCAACGTCCTGACTTTC	CASSPWDRRTGANVLTF
TRBV7-3	TRBJ2-1	once	.	TGTGCCAGCAGCTTAGGGGAATCCTACAATGAGCAGTTCTTC	CASSLGESYNEQFF
TRBV28	TRBJ1-4	.	TRBD1	TGTGCCAGCAGTTCGGTTGACAGGGGTGACGAAAAACTGTTTTTT	CASSSVDRGDEKLFF
TRBV11-2	TRBJ1-1	once	TRBD1	TGTGCCAGCAGCCCCATGGACAGGCAGATGAACACTGAAGCTTTCTTT	CASSPMDRQMNTEAFF
TRBV11-2	TRBJ2-7	.	TRBD2	TGTGCCAGCCTCCGGGGGGGAACCTACGAGCAGTACTTC	CASLRGGTYEQYF
TRBV5-4	TRBJ2-7	few	.	TGTGCCAGCAGCTTAGATCTGGGCATGGACGAGCAGTACTTC	CASSLDLGMDEQYF